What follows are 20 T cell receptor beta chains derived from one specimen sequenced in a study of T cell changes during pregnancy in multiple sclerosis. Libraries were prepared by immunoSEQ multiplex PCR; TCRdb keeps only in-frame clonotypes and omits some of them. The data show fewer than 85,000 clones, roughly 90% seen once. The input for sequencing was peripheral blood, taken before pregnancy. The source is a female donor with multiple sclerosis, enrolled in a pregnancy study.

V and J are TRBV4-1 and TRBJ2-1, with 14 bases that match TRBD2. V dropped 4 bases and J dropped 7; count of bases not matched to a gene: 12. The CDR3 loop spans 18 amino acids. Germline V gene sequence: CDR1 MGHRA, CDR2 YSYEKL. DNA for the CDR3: TGCGCCAGCAGCCCGAGACTAGCGGGGGGGCCCTGGGCGAATGAGCAGTTCTTC. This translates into CASSPRLAGGPWANEQFF.

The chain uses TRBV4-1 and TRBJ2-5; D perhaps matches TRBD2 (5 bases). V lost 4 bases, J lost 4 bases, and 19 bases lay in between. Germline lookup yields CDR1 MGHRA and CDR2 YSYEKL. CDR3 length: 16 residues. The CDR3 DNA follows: TGCGCCAGCAGCCTCGAGACGGGGAACGGCGGAGAGACCCAGTACTTC. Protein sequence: CASSLETGNGGETQYF.

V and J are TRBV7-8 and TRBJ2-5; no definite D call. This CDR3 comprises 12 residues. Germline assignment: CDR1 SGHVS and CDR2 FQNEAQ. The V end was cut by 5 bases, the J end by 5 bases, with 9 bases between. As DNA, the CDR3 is TGTGCCAGCAGCAGCCCCCGGGAGACCCAGTACTTC. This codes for CASSSPRETQYF.

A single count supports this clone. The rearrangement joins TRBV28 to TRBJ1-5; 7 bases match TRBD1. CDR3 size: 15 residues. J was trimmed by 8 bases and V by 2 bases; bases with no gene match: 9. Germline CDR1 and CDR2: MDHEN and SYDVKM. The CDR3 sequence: CASSLIDRVEEPQHF. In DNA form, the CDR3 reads TGTGCCAGCAGTTTAATCGACAGGGTCGAAGAGCCCCAGCATTTT. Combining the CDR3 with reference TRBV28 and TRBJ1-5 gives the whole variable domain DVKVTQSSRYLVKRTGEKVFLECVQDMDHENMFWYRQDPGLGLRLIYFSYDVKMKEKGDIPEGYSVSREKKERFSLILESASTNQTSMYLCASSLIDRVEEPQHFGDGTRLSIL.

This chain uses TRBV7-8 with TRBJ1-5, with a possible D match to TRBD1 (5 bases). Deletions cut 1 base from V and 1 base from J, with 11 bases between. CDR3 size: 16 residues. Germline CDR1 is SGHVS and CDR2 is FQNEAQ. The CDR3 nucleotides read TGTGCCAGCAGCTTAGGATCGACAGTAAGCAATCAGCCCCAGCATTTT. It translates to CASSLGSTVSNQPQHF.

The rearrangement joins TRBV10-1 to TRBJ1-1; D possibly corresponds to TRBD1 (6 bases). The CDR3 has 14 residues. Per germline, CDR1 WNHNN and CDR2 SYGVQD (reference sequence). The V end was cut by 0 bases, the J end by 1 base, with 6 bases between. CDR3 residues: CASSESGANTEAFF. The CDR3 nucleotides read TGCGCCAGCAGTGAGTCGGGGGCGAACACTGAAGCTTTCTTT.

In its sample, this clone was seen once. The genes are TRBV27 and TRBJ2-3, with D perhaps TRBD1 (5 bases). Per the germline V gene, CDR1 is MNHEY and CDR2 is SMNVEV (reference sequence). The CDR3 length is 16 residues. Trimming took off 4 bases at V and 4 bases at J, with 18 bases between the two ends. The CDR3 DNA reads TGTGCCAGCAGTTCCCTGGGGCAGATAGGGCCAGATACGCAGTATTTT. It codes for CASSSLGQIGPDTQYF.

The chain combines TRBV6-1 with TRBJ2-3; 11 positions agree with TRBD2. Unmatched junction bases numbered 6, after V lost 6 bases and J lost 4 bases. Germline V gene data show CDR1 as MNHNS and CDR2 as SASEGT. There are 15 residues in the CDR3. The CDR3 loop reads CASRPGLAEPDTQYF. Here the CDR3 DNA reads TGTGCCAGCAGGCCGGGACTAGCGGAGCCAGATACGCAGTATTTT.

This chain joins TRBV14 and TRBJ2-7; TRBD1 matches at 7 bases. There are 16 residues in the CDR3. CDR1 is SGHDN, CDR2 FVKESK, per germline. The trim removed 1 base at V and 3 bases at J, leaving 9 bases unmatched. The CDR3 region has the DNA TGTGCCAGCAGCCAAGGTCCGACAGGGATTAGCTACGAGCAGTACTTC. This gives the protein CASSQGPTGISYEQYF.

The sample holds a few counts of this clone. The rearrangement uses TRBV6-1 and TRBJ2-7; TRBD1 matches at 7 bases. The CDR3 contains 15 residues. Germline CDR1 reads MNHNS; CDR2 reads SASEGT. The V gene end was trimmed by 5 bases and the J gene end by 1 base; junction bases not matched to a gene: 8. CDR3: CASSKITGASYEQYF. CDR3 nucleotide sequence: TGTGCCAGCAGTAAAATTACAGGGGCGTCCTACGAGCAGTACTTC.

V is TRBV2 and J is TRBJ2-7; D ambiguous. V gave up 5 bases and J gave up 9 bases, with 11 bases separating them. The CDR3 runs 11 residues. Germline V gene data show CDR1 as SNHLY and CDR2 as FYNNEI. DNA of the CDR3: TGTGCCAGCAGTCGGGTAGGCGGGCAGTACTTC. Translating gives CASSRVGGQYF.

The DNA of the CDR3 is TGTGCCAGCAGCCAACGACAGGGAGATGGCTACACCTTC. It encodes CASSQRQGDGYTF. J is TRBJ1-2 and V is TRBV14, with TRBD1 identical over 7 bases. Trimming removed 2 bases from V and 6 bases from J; junction bases left unmatched: 3. CDR3 length: 13 residues. Germline V gene lookup returns CDR1 SGHDN and CDR2 FVKESK.

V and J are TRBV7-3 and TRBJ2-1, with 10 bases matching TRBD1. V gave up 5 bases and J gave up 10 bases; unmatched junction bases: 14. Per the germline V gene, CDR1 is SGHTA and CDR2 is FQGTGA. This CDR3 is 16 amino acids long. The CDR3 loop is CASSAESGQGRREQFF. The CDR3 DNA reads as TGTGCCAGCAGCGCCGAGTCGGGACAGGGGAGGAGGGAGCAGTTCTTC.

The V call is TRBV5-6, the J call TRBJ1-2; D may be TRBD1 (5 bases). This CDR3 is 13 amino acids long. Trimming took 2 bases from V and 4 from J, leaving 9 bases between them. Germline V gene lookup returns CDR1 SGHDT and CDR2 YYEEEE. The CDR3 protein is CASSLTGTYGYTF. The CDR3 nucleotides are TGTGCCAGCAGCTTAACAGGAACCTATGGCTACACCTTC.

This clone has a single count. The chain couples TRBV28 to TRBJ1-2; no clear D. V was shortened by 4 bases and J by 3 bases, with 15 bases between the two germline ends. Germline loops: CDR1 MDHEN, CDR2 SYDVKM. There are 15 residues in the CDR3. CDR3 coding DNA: TGTGCCAGCAGTTGGGGAGCGGGGTACGACTATGGCTACACCTTC. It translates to CASSWGAGYDYGYTF.

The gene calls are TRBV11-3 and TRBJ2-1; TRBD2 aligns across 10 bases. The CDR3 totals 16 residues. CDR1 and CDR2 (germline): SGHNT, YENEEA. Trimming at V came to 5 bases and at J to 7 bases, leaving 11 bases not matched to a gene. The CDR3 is CASSDRSAGGPNEQFF. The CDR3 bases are TGTGCCAGCAGCGACCGGTCAGCGGGGGGGCCAAATGAGCAGTTCTTC.

The CDR3 region has the DNA TGTGCCAGCAGCCCCTGGACAGGGGTGGTCTATGGCTACACCTTC. As protein: CASSPWTGVVYGYTF. The genes are TRBV14 and TRBJ1-2; 9 bases fit TRBD1. Germline V gene lookup returns CDR1 SGHDN and CDR2 FVKESK. With 4 bases clipped from V and 4 bases from J, the junction kept 7 bases outside the gene matches. The CDR3 consists of 15 residues.

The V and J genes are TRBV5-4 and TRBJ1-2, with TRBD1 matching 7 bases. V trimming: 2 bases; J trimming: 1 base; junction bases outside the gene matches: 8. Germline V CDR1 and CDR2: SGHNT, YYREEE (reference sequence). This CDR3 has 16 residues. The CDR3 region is CASSFGTARSNYGYTF. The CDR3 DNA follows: TGTGCCAGCAGCTTCGGGACAGCGCGGAGTAACTATGGCTACACCTTC. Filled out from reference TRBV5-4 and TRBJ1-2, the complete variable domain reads ETGVTQSPTHLIKTRGQQVTLRCSSQSGHNTVSWYQQALGQGPQFIFQYYREEENGRGNFPPRFSGLQFPNYSSELNVNALELDDSALYLCASSFGTARSNYGYTFGSGTRLTVV.

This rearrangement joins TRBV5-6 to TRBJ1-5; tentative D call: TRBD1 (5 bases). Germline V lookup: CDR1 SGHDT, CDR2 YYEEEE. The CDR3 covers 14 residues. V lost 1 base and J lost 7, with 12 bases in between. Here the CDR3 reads CASSLSSGRQPQHF. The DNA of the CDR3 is TGTGCCAGCAGCTTGAGCTCAGGGAGGCAGCCCCAGCATTTT. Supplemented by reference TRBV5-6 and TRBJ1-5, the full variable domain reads DAGVTQSPTHLIKTRGQQVTLRCSPKSGHDTVSWYQQALGQGPQFIFQYYEEEERQRGNFPDRFSGHQFPNYSSELNVNALLLGDSALYLCASSLSSGRQPQHFGDGTRLSIL.

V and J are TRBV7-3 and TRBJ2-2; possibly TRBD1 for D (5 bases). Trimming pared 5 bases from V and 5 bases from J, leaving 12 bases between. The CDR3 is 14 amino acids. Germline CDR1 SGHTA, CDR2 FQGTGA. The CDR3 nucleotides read TGTGCCAGCAGCCCACCGACAGAGACCGGGGAGCTGTTTTTT. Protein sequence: CASSPPTETGELFF.